This is a list of T cell receptor beta chains from one sample in a study of blood T cell repertoires in COVID-19. Libraries were prepared by immunoSEQ multiplex PCR; TCRdb keeps only in-frame clonotypes and omits some of them. Of roughly 120,000 clones in the sample, roughly 80% were seen once. The sample comprised peripheral blood. The origin of the receptors is a man aged 50 to 59 with acute or convalescent COVID-19. CDR3s include the opening cysteine and the closing phenylalanine or tryptophan. The order of the fields is V gene, D gene, clone size, J gene, CDR3 protein, CDR3 DNA. D genes are given only for firm matches. Where a row states a size, it is once, few, many or the class of an expanded clone; other rows omit it.

TRBV10-3	-	once	TRBJ1-2	CAISDGSTNYGYTF	TGTGCCATCAGTGACGGTAGTACTAACTATGGCTACACCTTC
TRBV5-1	-	-	TRBJ1-2	CASSLLWTADYGYTF	TGCGCCAGCAGCCTCCTCTGGACAGCGGACTATGGCTACACCTTC
TRBV6-1	-	-	TRBJ2-5	CASSELVIWTARKETQYF	TGTGCCAGCAGTGAATTAGTAATTTGGACAGCCCGAAAAGAGACCCAGTACTTC
TRBV2	TRBD1	-	TRBJ1-1	CASSDRETEAFF	TGTGCCAGCTCCGACAGGGAAACTGAAGCTTTCTTT
TRBV5-1	TRBD1	-	TRBJ1-1	CASSRGQDREAFF	TGCGCCAGCAGCCGAGGACAGGACCGAGAAGCTTTCTTT
TRBV2	-	-	TRBJ1-1	CASRLRDSLFGGEAFF	TGTGCCAGCAGGTTAAGGGACTCCTTATTTGGAGGTGAAGCTTTCTTT
TRBV5-1	-	-	TRBJ1-2	CASSPNLGSAYGYTF	TGCGCCAGCAGCCCCAACTTGGGGAGTGCTTATGGCTACACCTTC
TRBV9	-	-	TRBJ1-2	CASSVQGNYGYTF	TGTGCCAGCAGCGTTCAGGGTAACTATGGCTACACCTTC
TRBV4-2	-	-	TRBJ2-1	CASSQVPGLEVPGEQFF	TGTGCCAGCAGCCAAGTCCCCGGGCTTGAGGTGCCGGGGGAGCAGTTCTTC
TRBV5-1	TRBD1	-	TRBJ2-3	CASSLKGAPDTQYF	TGCGCCAGCAGCTTGAAGGGGGCCCCAGATACGCAGTATTTT
TRBV3-1/TRBV3-2	TRBD1	-	TRBJ1-2	CASSQGDRGFTNYGYTF	TGTGCCAGCAGCCAAGGGGACAGGGGGTTCACTAACTATGGCTACACCTTC
TRBV5-1	-	-	TRBJ1-3	CASSLGQSPNTIYF	TGCGCCAGCAGCTTGGGACAGAGCCCAAACACCATATATTTT
TRBV7-9	-	once	TRBJ1-2	CASSPGRVGGYTF	TGTGCCAGCAGCCCAGGGAGGGTCGGCGGCTACACCTTC
TRBV30	TRBD1	-	TRBJ1-2	CASTGTGDYGYTF	TGTGCCAGTACCGGGACAGGGGACTATGGCTACACCTTC
TRBV6-1	TRBD2	-	TRBJ2-1	CASSELAGQFF	TGTGCCAGCAGTGAGCTAGCGGGTCAGTTCTTC
TRBV11-2	-	-	TRBJ1-5	CASSFRGDSNQPQHF	TGTGCCAGCAGCTTTCGGGGGGATAGCAATCAGCCCCAGCATTTT
TRBV2	TRBD1	-	TRBJ1-2	CASSEQGTGSYGYTF	TGTGCCAGCAGTGAACAGGGGACAGGGAGCTATGGCTACACCTTC
TRBV5-6	TRBD1	-	TRBJ1-1	CASSFRGQIPMNTEAFF	TGTGCCAGCAGCTTCAGGGGGCAAATCCCCATGAACACTGAAGCTTTCTTT
TRBV4-1	-	-	TRBJ1-2	CASSQVRVNYGYTF	TGCGCCAGCAGCCAAGTTCGAGTTAACTATGGCTACACCTTC
TRBV9	-	-	TRBJ1-2	CASGKGPNYGYTF	TGTGCCAGTGGGAAGGGGCCGAACTATGGCTACACCTTC
TRBV6-5	-	-	TRBJ1-6	CASSPGTLNSPLHF	TGTGCCAGCAGTCCCGGGACATTGAATTCACCCCTCCACTTT
TRBV9	TRBD2	-	TRBJ2-2	CASSVWGGPGELFF	TGTGCCAGCAGCGTATGGGGAGGGCCCGGGGAGCTGTTTTTT
TRBV10-2	-	-	TRBJ2-3	CASSVGVSTDTQYF	TGCGCCAGCAGTGTGGGCGTGAGCACAGATACGCAGTATTTT
TRBV12-3/TRBV12-4	-	-	TRBJ1-2	CASSRTVYGYTF	TGTGCCAGCAGCCGGACAGTCTATGGCTACACCTTC
TRBV19	TRBD1	-	TRBJ1-1	CASSQGAGTEAFF	TGTGCCAGTAGCCAGGGGGCTGGCACTGAAGCTTTCTTT
TRBV4-1	TRBD1	few	TRBJ1-1	CASSLSAYRGGLNTEAFF	TGCGCCAGCAGCCTCTCCGCATACAGGGGAGGACTGAACACTGAAGCTTTCTTT
TRBV7-2	TRBD1	-	TRBJ1-2	CASSSRDRSTGSYGYTF	TGTGCCAGCAGCTCCCGGGACAGATCCACGGGGAGCTATGGCTACACCTTC
TRBV4-1	-	-	TRBJ2-5	CASSRGPGTPETQYF	TGCGCCAGCAGCCGGGGACCCGGGACACCCGAGACCCAGTACTTC
TRBV19	-	few	TRBJ2-1	CASKWGVKWNEQFF	TGTGCCAGTAAATGGGGGGTAAAGTGGAATGAGCAGTTCTTC
TRBV11-2	-	once	TRBJ2-7	CASSLSGAHEQYF	TGTGCCAGCAGCTTATCAGGGGCCCACGAGCAGTACTTC
TRBV11-2	-	-	TRBJ2-2	CASSPRATNTGELFF	TGTGCCAGCAGCCCACGCGCTACGAACACCGGGGAGCTGTTTTTT
TRBV5-1	-	-	TRBJ1-1	CASSSTGEKTEAFF	TGCGCCAGCAGCTCAACAGGAGAAAAAACTGAAGCTTTCTTT
TRBV4-2	TRBD2	few	TRBJ2-3	CASSPGLAGPTDTQYF	TGTGCCAGCAGTCCGGGACTAGCGGGGCCCACAGATACGCAGTATTTT
TRBV5-1	TRBD1	few	TRBJ2-1	CASSHGTGNNEQFF	TGCGCCAGCAGCCACGGGACAGGGAACAATGAGCAGTTCTTC
TRBV7-2	-	-	TRBJ1-3	CASSLDRVSGNTIYF	TGTGCCAGCAGCTTAGACAGGGTCTCTGGAAACACCATATATTTT
TRBV10-3	-	-	TRBJ1-5	CAISDGGSGNQPQHF	TGTGCCATCAGTGACGGGGGGAGTGGCAATCAGCCCCAGCATTTT
TRBV28	TRBD1	-	TRBJ2-7	CASSLRGTGVLEQYF	TGTGCCAGCAGTTTAAGAGGGACAGGGGTTTTGGAGCAGTACTTC
TRBV11-1	TRBD1	-	TRBJ2-1	CASSRDRGYNEQFF	TGTGCCAGTTCCCGGGACAGGGGTTACAATGAGCAGTTCTTC
TRBV4-1	-	-	TRBJ1-5	CASSLSTGSNQPQHF	TGCGCCAGCAGCCTATCGACAGGTAGCAATCAGCCCCAGCATTTT
TRBV5-1	TRBD1	-	TRBJ1-2	CASSSEGAGGYTF	TGCGCCAGCAGCTCCGAGGGGGCGGGAGGCTACACCTTC
TRBV27	TRBD2	-	TRBJ2-4	CASRASGGDIQYF	TGTGCCAGCAGGGCTAGCGGAGGAGACATTCAGTACTTC
TRBV27	-	once	TRBJ1-1	CASMRQVNTEAFF	TGTGCCAGCATGAGACAGGTGAACACTGAAGCTTTCTTT
TRBV20-1	-	few	TRBJ1-1	CSARWRSEAFF	TGCAGTGCTAGATGGAGGTCTGAAGCTTTCTTT
TRBV7-6	TRBD1	-	TRBJ1-5	CASSPGGTGAFGQPQHF	TGTGCCAGCAGCCCGGGCGGGACAGGGGCTTTTGGTCAGCCCCAGCATTTT
TRBV4-2	TRBD1	-	TRBJ1-1	CASSQGTGETEAFF	TGTGCCAGCAGCCAGGGGACAGGGGAAACTGAAGCTTTCTTT
TRBV9	TRBD1	-	TRBJ1-2	CASSPGGLGGYGYTF	TGTGCCAGCAGCCCAGGGGGGTTAGGGGGCTATGGCTACACCTTC
TRBV7-2	-	-	TRBJ1-2	CASSLGTQGSGYTF	TGTGCCAGCAGCTTAGGTACCCAGGGATCGGGCTACACCTTC
TRBV4-2	-	-	TRBJ2-3	CASSQVGGLTDTQYF	TGTGCCAGCAGCCAAGTCGGGGGGCTCACAGATACGCAGTATTTT
TRBV7-9	-	-	TRBJ1-1	CASSLGRATEAFF	TGTGCCAGCAGCTTGGGCAGGGCCACTGAAGCTTTCTTT
TRBV28	-	-	TRBJ1-2	CASSLSTNYGYTF	TGTGCCAGCAGTTTGTCAACTAACTATGGCTACACCTTC
TRBV6-6	TRBD1	-	TRBJ1-4	CATKNRGLSEKLFF	TGTGCCACCAAAAACAGGGGGCTTAGTGAAAAACTGTTTTTT
TRBV27	-	-	TRBJ1-2	CASSQAGYIGYSSGYTF	TGTGCCAGCAGCCAAGCCGGTTATATTGGTTACTCGTCTGGCTACACCTTC